The rows below give T cell receptor beta chains drawn from one sample of a study of OX40 agonist ivuxolimab in advanced cancers. The method was immunoSEQ multiplex PCR; TCRdb's version includes in-frame clones alone and lacks a portion of them. The sample has fewer than 45,000 clones; approximately 85% are singletons. The sample was CD4+ or CD8+ T cells sorted from blood, taken in a trial of the OX40 agonist ivuxolimab. The receptors were gathered from an adult with an advanced solid tumor such as melanoma, head and neck, liver or kidney cancer. Each CDR3 is given with its conserved first and last residue. Each record gives: V gene, J gene, D gene, clone size, CDR3 protein, CDR3 DNA. D genes are given only for firm matches. Part of the rows lack a size; the others show once, few, many or a class for expanded clones.

V gene: TRBV6-5; J gene: TRBJ2-7; D gene: TRBD2; clone size: medium-sized; CDR3 protein: CASTKQSGGVWEQYF; CDR3 DNA: TGTGCCAGCACCAAACAGAGCGGGGGGGTTTGGGAGCAGTACTTC
V gene: TRBV27; J gene: TRBJ2-1; D gene: TRBD1; clone size: -; CDR3 protein: CASSTEGQGLGNEQFF; CDR3 DNA: TGTGCCAGCAGCACTGAGGGACAGGGGTTAGGCAATGAGCAGTTCTTC
V gene: TRBV18; J gene: TRBJ1-2; D gene: TRBD1; clone size: -; CDR3 protein: CASSLTGEKYGYTF; CDR3 DNA: TGTGCCAGCTCACTTACAGGGGAGAAGTATGGCTACACCTTC
V gene: TRBV27; J gene: TRBJ2-7; D gene: -; clone size: -; CDR3 protein: CASSFQAGRSRETYEQYF; CDR3 DNA: TGTGCCAGCAGTTTTCAGGCAGGGAGGAGCAGGGAGACATACGAGCAGTACTTC
V gene: TRBV18; J gene: TRBJ2-5; D gene: TRBD1; clone size: -; CDR3 protein: CASARDRAWETQYF; CDR3 DNA: TGTGCCAGCGCGCGGGACAGGGCCTGGGAGACCCAGTACTTC
V gene: TRBV7-3; J gene: TRBJ2-3; D gene: -; clone size: -; CDR3 protein: CASSLVGSRTDTQYF; CDR3 DNA: TGTGCCAGCAGCTTAGTAGGGAGTAGAACAGATACGCAGTATTTT
V gene: TRBV15; J gene: TRBJ2-6; D gene: -; clone size: few; CDR3 protein: CATSKALSGANVLTF; CDR3 DNA: TGTGCCACCAGCAAGGCGTTGTCTGGGGCCAACGTCCTGACTTTC
V gene: TRBV6-1; J gene: TRBJ1-2; D gene: -; clone size: -; CDR3 protein: CASKRDNYGYTF; CDR3 DNA: TGTGCCAGCAAGAGAGACAACTATGGCTACACCTTC
V gene: TRBV29-1; J gene: TRBJ2-5; D gene: -; clone size: -; CDR3 protein: CSVAQIQETQYF; CDR3 DNA: TGCAGCGTTGCCCAGATACAAGAGACCCAGTACTTC
V gene: TRBV27; J gene: TRBJ2-2; D gene: -; clone size: -; CDR3 protein: CATKSIRAQNTGELFF; CDR3 DNA: TGTGCCACAAAATCAATCCGGGCCCAAAACACCGGGGAGCTGTTTTTT
V gene: TRBV27; J gene: TRBJ2-3; D gene: TRBD2; clone size: -; CDR3 protein: CASRSPGLPPDTQYF; CDR3 DNA: TGTGCCAGCAGATCACCGGGACTACCCCCGGATACGCAGTATTTT
V gene: TRBV9; J gene: TRBJ2-7; D gene: -; clone size: -; CDR3 protein: CASSVSQGYEQYF; CDR3 DNA: TGTGCCAGCAGCGTTTCTCAGGGCTACGAGCAGTACTTC
V gene: TRBV6-4; J gene: TRBJ2-1; D gene: -; clone size: once; CDR3 protein: CASSEDPVSYNEQFF; CDR3 DNA: TGTGCCAGCAGTGAGGACCCGGTTTCCTACAATGAGCAGTTCTTC
V gene: TRBV5-6; J gene: TRBJ2-3; D gene: -; clone size: -; CDR3 protein: CASSLLTTDTQYF; CDR3 DNA: TGTGCCAGCAGCTTGTTGACCACAGATACGCAGTATTTT
V gene: TRBV2; J gene: TRBJ1-2; D gene: -; clone size: -; CDR3 protein: CASSDGRVGYTF; CDR3 DNA: TGTGCCAGCAGTGACGGCAGGGTTGGCTACACCTTC
V gene: TRBV6-1; J gene: TRBJ2-3; D gene: -; clone size: -; CDR3 protein: CASSEWKGNTQYF; CDR3 DNA: TGTGCCAGCAGTGAATGGAAGGGAAATACGCAGTATTTT
V gene: TRBV5-8; J gene: TRBJ1-5; D gene: TRBD1; clone size: -; CDR3 protein: CASSLGQHGNQPQHF; CDR3 DNA: TGTGCCAGCAGCCTGGGACAGCATGGAAATCAGCCCCAGCATTTT
V gene: TRBV6-6; J gene: TRBJ2-7; D gene: TRBD2; clone size: -; CDR3 protein: CASSPSGYSSYEQYF; CDR3 DNA: TGTGCCAGCAGTCCTAGCGGGTATAGCTCCTACGAGCAGTACTTC
V gene: TRBV6-5; J gene: TRBJ1-2; D gene: TRBD1; clone size: -; CDR3 protein: CASSYSVLGTDGYTF; CDR3 DNA: TGTGCCAGCAGTTACTCGGTATTAGGGACAGATGGCTACACCTTC
V gene: TRBV6-5; J gene: TRBJ1-1; D gene: TRBD1; clone size: -; CDR3 protein: CASSYSGQRAAFF; CDR3 DNA: TGTGCCAGCAGTTACTCGGGACAGCGGGCAGCTTTCTTT
V gene: TRBV14; J gene: TRBJ2-7; D gene: -; clone size: -; CDR3 protein: CASSQGGGYGLSSYEQYF; CDR3 DNA: TGTGCCAGCAGCCAAGGGGGTGGGTACGGCCTCAGCTCCTACGAGCAGTACTTC
V gene: TRBV19; J gene: TRBJ2-3; D gene: TRBD2; clone size: once; CDR3 protein: CASSIVGTSGRPPRSADTQYF; CDR3 DNA: TGTGCCAGTAGTATAGTGGGGACTAGCGGGAGGCCTCCCCGCTCGGCGGATACGCAGTATTTT
V gene: TRBV30; J gene: TRBJ1-2; D gene: -; clone size: -; CDR3 protein: CAWRWGVPGYTF; CDR3 DNA: TGTGCCTGGAGGTGGGGGGTCCCTGGCTACACCTTC
V gene: TRBV28; J gene: TRBJ2-7; D gene: TRBD2; clone size: -; CDR3 protein: CASSSYHSGGSYEQYF; CDR3 DNA: TGTGCCAGCAGTTCGTACCATAGCGGGGGGAGCTACGAGCAGTACTTC
V gene: TRBV6-5; J gene: TRBJ2-7; D gene: TRBD1; clone size: few; CDR3 protein: CASSPYRGTAYEQYF; CDR3 DNA: TGTGCCAGCAGTCCTTACAGGGGCACGGCCTACGAGCAGTACTTC
V gene: TRBV28; J gene: TRBJ2-5; D gene: -; clone size: -; CDR3 protein: CASSLSRAVLETQYF; CDR3 DNA: TGTGCCAGCAGTTTGAGCAGGGCTGTTCTGGAGACCCAGTACTTC
V gene: TRBV11-2; J gene: TRBJ1-4; D gene: -; clone size: -; CDR3 protein: CASSLSYSQTTNEKLFF; CDR3 DNA: TGTGCCAGCAGCTTAAGCTACAGTCAAACAACTAATGAAAAACTGTTTTTT
V gene: TRBV19; J gene: TRBJ1-2; D gene: -; clone size: -; CDR3 protein: CASEEDYGYTF; CDR3 DNA: TGTGCCAGCGAAGAGGACTATGGCTACACCTTC